The rows below give T cell receptor beta chains drawn from one sample of a study of blood T cell repertoires in COVID-19. Sequencing was performed with immunoSEQ multiplex PCR; in TCRdb, only in-frame clones are kept and a portion is missing. This table has some 120,000 clones, 85% to 90% appearing once. Source material: peripheral blood. These TCRs come from a woman aged 80 or over with COVID-19, enrolled during active disease. CDR3s include the opening cysteine and the closing phenylalanine or tryptophan. Each record gives: J gene, CDR3 length, clone size, V gene, D gene, CDR3 DNA, CDR3 protein. A D gene is named only where the DNA matches it firmly. Not every row has a clone size; where given, it reads once, few, many or a size class.

TRBJ1-4	15	-	TRBV20-1	-	TGCAGTGCTAGTCCGTCGGGAGGGTTTAATGAAAAACTGTTTTTT	CSASPSGGFNEKLFF
TRBJ2-7	16	-	TRBV19	TRBD1	TGTGCCAGTAGTCCACGACAGGGGGGACCACCCTACGAGCAGTACTTC	CASSPRQGGPPYEQYF
TRBJ2-7	13	few	TRBV2	TRBD1	TGTGCCAGCAGTGTCAGGGACAGGTACGAGCAGTACTTC	CASSVRDRYEQYF
TRBJ2-1	14	-	TRBV6-2/TRBV6-3	-	TGTGCCAGCAGTTCGTCCGGGAATTACAATGAGCAGTTCTTC	CASSSSGNYNEQFF
TRBJ2-7	14	-	TRBV7-3	TRBD1	TGTGCCAGCAGCCGAGGACAGGGAGCCTACGAGCAGTACTTC	CASSRGQGAYEQYF
TRBJ2-1	14	-	TRBV5-4	TRBD2	TGTGCCAGCAGCTTACTAGCGGGGGGGGATGAGCAGTTCTTC	CASSLLAGGDEQFF
TRBJ2-5	13	-	TRBV5-1	-	TGCGCCAGCACCACGACTAACGAAGAGACCCAGTACTTC	CASTTTNEETQYF
TRBJ2-7	13	-	TRBV5-1	-	TGCGCCAGCAGCACGGACTACTCCTACGAGCAGTACTTC	CASSTDYSYEQYF
TRBJ1-3	17	-	TRBV18	TRBD1	TGTGCCAGCTCACCAATAGGACAGGGAGCTGCTGGAAACACCATATATTTT	CASSPIGQGAAGNTIYF
TRBJ1-2	14	-	TRBV7-9	-	TGTGCCAGCAGCCCCTCAACAGGGAAGTACGGCTACACCTTC	CASSPSTGKYGYTF
TRBJ1-4	16	-	TRBV28	-	TGTGCCAGCAGTTTTCAGGGCCCTACGGGCGGTGAAAAACTGTTTTTT	CASSFQGPTGGEKLFF
TRBJ1-4	14	-	TRBV25-1	-	TGTGCCAGCAGTGATGCACGGTCTAATGAAAAACTGTTTTTT	CASSDARSNEKLFF
TRBJ1-2	14	-	TRBV5-1	-	TGCGCCAGCAGCTTGATCCCAGGGGCGCAAGGCTACACCTTC	CASSLIPGAQGYTF
TRBJ1-2	16	-	TRBV10-3	TRBD1	TGTGCCATCTCAAGTTTAGACAGGGACCTTAACTATGGCTACACCTTC	CAISSLDRDLNYGYTF
TRBJ1-2	12	few	TRBV7-9	-	TGTGCCAGCAGCTTAGTCTCCGGTGACTACACCTTC	CASSLVSGDYTF
TRBJ2-1	16	-	TRBV4-3	TRBD2	TGCGCCAGCAGCCAAGATGCGACTAGCGGGAGCTATGAGCAGTTCTTC	CASSQDATSGSYEQFF
TRBJ1-4	14	-	TRBV5-8	-	TGTGCCAGCACACTGGGAGGAGCAGATGAAAAACTGTTTTTT	CASTLGGADEKLFF
TRBJ2-7	16	-	TRBV4-3	TRBD2	TGCGCCAGCAGCCAATTGACTAGCCAGACTATATACGAGCAGTACTTC	CASSQLTSQTIYEQYF
TRBJ2-1	15	-	TRBV27	TRBD2	TGTGCCAGCAGTCCGACTAGCGGGGGTTTCAATGAGCAGTTCTTC	CASSPTSGGFNEQFF
TRBJ2-1	15	once	TRBV7-3	-	TGTGCCAGCAGCGATCCGGCTAGCAATAGGAATGAGCAGTTCTTC	CASSDPASNRNEQFF
TRBJ1-1	14	-	TRBV14	-	TGTGCCAGCAGCCAAAATTTTGGCCAGGCTGAAGCTTTCTTT	CASSQNFGQAEAFF
TRBJ1-6	13	-	TRBV12-3/TRBV12-4	-	TGTGCCACGACACGGGGTAATCATTCACCCCTCCACTTT	CATTRGNHSPLHF
TRBJ2-3	14	few	TRBV29-1	-	TGCAGCGTACACACAGCCGCGAGGGCAGATACGCAGTATTTT	CSVHTAARADTQYF
TRBJ2-2	17	-	TRBV7-2	TRBD2	TGTGCCAGCAGCTTGACGATTCCGGCGGGAGGAGTCGGGGAGCTGTTTTTT	CASSLTIPAGGVGELFF
TRBJ2-7	13	-	TRBV10-3	-	TGTGCCATCAGCGGGCCTTCAGGGGTCGAGCAGTACTTC	CAISGPSGVEQYF
TRBJ1-5	16	-	TRBV6-5	-	TGTGCCAGCAGTTTGGGCCCCTTCACCAGCAATCAGCCCCAGCATTTT	CASSLGPFTSNQPQHF
TRBJ1-3	13	-	TRBV2	-	TGTGCCAGCAGGTTAGGACAGGGAAACACCATATATTTT	CASRLGQGNTIYF
TRBJ1-1	14	-	TRBV7-8	TRBD1	TGTGCCAGCAGCTTTAGACAGGGTCAGGATGAGGCTTTCTTT	CASSFRQGQDEAFF
TRBJ1-2	15	-	TRBV11-3	-	TGTGCCAGCAGATTAGGGCGGGGAGCCCCCAGTGGCTACACCTTC	CASRLGRGAPSGYTF
TRBJ1-1	14	-	TRBV7-7	TRBD1	TGTGCCAGCAGCCGAACAGGGGAGAACACTGAAGCTTTCTTT	CASSRTGENTEAFF
TRBJ1-5	14	few	TRBV18	TRBD1	TGTGCCAGCTCACCGGCAGGGGGCGATCAGCCCCAGCATTTT	CASSPAGGDQPQHF
TRBJ2-1	15	-	TRBV6-2/TRBV6-3	-	TGTGCCAGCAGCCCTAGGGGAATCTCCTACAATGAGCAGTTCTTC	CASSPRGISYNEQFF
TRBJ1-2	14	-	TRBV4-2	-	TGTGCCAGCAGCCAAGATGGCAGGGACTATGGCTACACCTTC	CASSQDGRDYGYTF
TRBJ1-1	14	many	TRBV18	-	TGTGCCAGCTCTTCACAAGCAGGGCCAGTTGAAGCTTTCTTT	CASSSQAGPVEAFF
TRBJ2-6	14	-	TRBV29-1	-	TGCAGCGTTGGGCAGGCAGCTGGGGCCAACGTCCTGACTTTC	CSVGQAAGANVLTF
TRBJ2-7	14	-	TRBV7-2	TRBD1	TGTGCCAGTCGTAGGGACAGGTCCTCCTACGAGCAGTACTTC	CASRRDRSSYEQYF
TRBJ2-1	16	-	TRBV7-8	TRBD2	TGTGCCAGCAGCCCCGTAGCGGGTCCAACCTACAATGAGCAGTTCTTC	CASSPVAGPTYNEQFF
TRBJ2-7	19	-	TRBV7-2	-	TGTGCCAGCAGCTTAGTTCGGGTCTTGCTTGCGGGACCGCCCTACGAGCAGTACTTC	CASSLVRVLLAGPPYEQYF
TRBJ1-2	14	-	TRBV19	-	TGTGCCAGTTACCGCCTAGGACAGATTCCTGGCTACACCTTC	CASYRLGQIPGYTF
TRBJ1-1	14	-	TRBV19	-	TGTGCTAGTAGTATATTGAGGCAGAACACTGAAGCTTTCTTT	CASSILRQNTEAFF
TRBJ1-1	13	few	TRBV12-3/TRBV12-4	-	TGTGCCAGCAGTTTTTTAGAGGCAGTTGAAGCTTTCTTT	CASSFLEAVEAFF
TRBJ2-5	13	-	TRBV5-1	-	TGCGCCAGCAGCTTGGATGTTGGCGAGACCCAGTACTTC	CASSLDVGETQYF